The following is a T cell receptor beta chain sequence with its context. No cognate antigen has been identified for it. No much larger clone is present one base from it, and per-base qualities are unavailable. This entry is derived from a study of shared clonotypes between healthy human individuals (dated by TCRdb to the early 2020s). A note on the overall study: The cohort comprised two women and three men aged 18 to 49 years. To estimate repertoire size and how much clonotype sharing occurs between individuals, the study deeply sequenced the blood TCR repertoires of about five healthy adults. Different laboratories and diverse techniques were used to prepare libraries and sequence TCR repertoires, to increase sequencing depth and limit assay-specific biases. For each donor, three plates each were used for CD4 naive and CD4 memory, two plates were used for CD8 naive, and one plate was used for CD8 memory. Per donor, leukapheresis produced somewhere between about 0.94 and 9 billion PBMCs. General findings and caveats noted by the study authors: Sampling was restricted to blood, and TCR repertoires in tissues likely differ from the TCR repertoires found in blood. About 5% of naive CD4, around 3.5% of naive CD8, 2.3% of memory CD4, and 0.4% of memory CD8 clonotypes were shared across a few donors. Based on pairwise subsampling, the degree of clonotype sharing among donors was expected to be affected by sequencing depth. Even with the large sequencing depth, rarefaction of the sorted-subset datasets indicated that sequencing was incomplete. Compared with non-shared clonotypes, the clonotypes found in all four sorted-subset donors had higher generation probabilities. Naive subsets generally had larger estimated clonotype richness than memory subsets did. The genetic and exposure-history diversity represented was limited by the small number of donors.

Using the deep immunoSEQ assay, TCR CDR3 regions were amplified from genomic DNA by multiplex PCR. Extracted genomic DNA from each cell subset was spread evenly across all wells of several immunoSEQ 96-well plates, with each plate serving as a replicate. For sorted subsets, each replicate PCR was loaded with around 200 ng genomic DNA, equivalent to some 31,000 T cell genomes. Purified libraries were measured with a Qubit 3.0 fluorometer, size-checked on a Bioanalyzer 2100, and measured again with the KAPA Library Quantification kit. A separate single-read 150-cycle Illumina NextSeq 550 flow cell was used to sequence each immunoSEQ 96-well plate. The authors processed their data as follows. Because the immunoSEQ output held only junctional sequences and lacked quality scores, the filtering could not match the filtering applied to full-length reads. To assign V/J genes and CDR3, sequences were annotated against IMGT germline references using PyIR, a Python wrapper for IgBLAST v1.9. Reads were removed for weak V/J assignments (E-value above 1e-6), missing CDR3, stop codons, out-of-frame junctions, or ambiguous translated residues. V3J clonotypes were defined as sequences sharing an identical inferred V gene, J gene, and CDR3 amino acid sequence. The percentage overlap between two repertoires was calculated by dividing the number of shared unique clonotypes by the size of the smaller repertoire. Richness of each repertoire was evaluated using RTK rarefaction, the Chao1 estimator, and Recon v2.1 estimates of unobserved clonotypes. Generation probabilities for all TCRbeta clonotypes obtained by the gDNA method from several donors were computed using OLGA. TCRdb carries this immuneACCESS record with in-frame sequences only. Its versions omit some clonotypes, under half of them owing to an unresolved V gene in the studies checked, with the rest unexplained. V, J and clone size were drawn from that table, and D and trimming were deduced from the DNA. This sample lists under 2,500,000 clones; 90% to 96% were detected once. Of the sample, about 0.13% falls within the top ten clones.

The donors were healthy, HIV-negative adults with no recently reported acute infections or vaccinations. All donors were Caucasian adults living in Nashville, Tennessee, USA. CD4+ T cells were enriched by magnetic negative selection; naive cells were then positively selected on CD45RA, and the negative fraction formed the memory subset. After blood collection by leukapheresis, PBMCs were isolated using Ficoll-Histopaque density gradient centrifugation and then cryopreserved in the vapor phase of liquid nitrogen. Analytical flow cytometry was used to check the purity and quantity of each magnetically sorted T cell population. Each sorted fraction had its genomic DNA isolated and then quantified by UV absorbance on a Nanodrop 2000c. The CDR3 holds 15 amino acids from the cysteine to the phenylalanine. Only the CDR3 region is kept as DNA, spanning 45 bases read in frame from base 1. Via the germline V gene, CDR1 is SGHRS and CDR2 YFSETQ. Relative to germline, V is 5 bases shorter and J is 2 bases shorter, with 14 bases between their ends.

The source material was naive CD4+ T cells sorted from blood. The sample's cell subset or site label, decoded: CD45RA+ positively selected. This chain is built from TRBV5-1 and TRBJ2-1; the D element could tentatively be TRBD1 or TRBD2, as 7 bases agree for each. The receptor comes from a man in his late teens or twenties in good health. The DNA sequence is given as TGCGCCAGCAGGAGCGGGACAGAGGCCTACAATGAGCAGTTCTTC. This gives the protein CASRSGTEAYNEQFF.